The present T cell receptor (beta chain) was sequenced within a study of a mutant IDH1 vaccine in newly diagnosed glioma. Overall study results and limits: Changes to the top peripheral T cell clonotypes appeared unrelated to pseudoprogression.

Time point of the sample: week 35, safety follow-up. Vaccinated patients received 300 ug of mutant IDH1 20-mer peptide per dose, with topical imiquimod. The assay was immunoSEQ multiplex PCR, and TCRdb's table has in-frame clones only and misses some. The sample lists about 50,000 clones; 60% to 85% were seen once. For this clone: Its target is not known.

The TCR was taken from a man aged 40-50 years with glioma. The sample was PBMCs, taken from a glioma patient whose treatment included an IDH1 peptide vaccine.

In DNA form, the CDR3 reads TGTGCCAGCAGTCTCCCGGGAGCTAACAATGAGCAGTTCTTC. This codes for CASSLPGANNEQFF. The rearrangement links TRBV27 to TRBJ2-1; D possibly corresponds to TRBD2 (6 bases). Per germline, CDR1 MNHEY and CDR2 SMNVEV (reference sequence). V was trimmed by 5 bases and J by 5 bases, leaving 13 bases between them. CDR3 length equals 14 residues.